This entry is about one TCR beta chain. The data were produced by immunoSEQ multiplex PCR, yet TCRdb's version contains in-frame clones alone and is incomplete. The sample holds some 290,000 clones, roughly 90% seen once. This sample was included in a study of blood T cell repertoires in COVID-19. Study-wide context: T cells, B-cell-depleted T cells, or PBMCs provided the cDNA or gDNA that served as material.

Germline CDR1 reads SGHTA; CDR2 reads FQGNSA. The CDR3 is 11 amino acids. With 11 bases clipped from V and 6 bases from J, the junction kept 5 bases outside the gene matches. Recruitment covered 20 to 25 US areas and drew participants whose ages spanned roughly 18 to 95 years. Cohort allocation depended upon clinical history that participants reported. This rearrangement joins TRBV7-2 to TRBJ2-3; the match to TRBD2 covers 7 bases. The clonotype originates from a woman aged 40-49 years with acute COVID-19. Sequenced material: PBMCs or T cells enriched from blood (not recorded which). The CDR3 here is CASAGGDTQYF. The CDR3 DNA reads as TGTGCCTCCGCCGGGGGGGATACGCAGTATTTT.